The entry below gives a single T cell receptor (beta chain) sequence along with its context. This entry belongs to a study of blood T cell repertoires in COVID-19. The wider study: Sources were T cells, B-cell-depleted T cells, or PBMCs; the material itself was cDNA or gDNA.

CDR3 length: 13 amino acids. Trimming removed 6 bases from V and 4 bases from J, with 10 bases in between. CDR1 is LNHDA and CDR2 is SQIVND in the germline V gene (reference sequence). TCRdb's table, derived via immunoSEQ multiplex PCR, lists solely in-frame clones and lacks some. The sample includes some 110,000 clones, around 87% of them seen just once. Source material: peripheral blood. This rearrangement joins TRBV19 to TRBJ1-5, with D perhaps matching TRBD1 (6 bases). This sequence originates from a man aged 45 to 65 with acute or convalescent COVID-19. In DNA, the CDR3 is TGTGCCAGTAGCAGGGACACAAATCAGCCCCAGCATTTT. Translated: CASSRDTNQPQHF.